These 18 T cell receptor beta chains were sequenced from one sample in a study of blood T cell repertoires in COVID-19. TCRdb keeps only in-frame clones here, not all; method: immunoSEQ multiplex PCR. The table has some 100,000 clones, just over 90% seen once. Source material: peripheral blood. The source is a man in his fifties or sixties with acute or convalescent COVID-19.

This clone was picked up a small number of times. The V gene is TRBV7-3, the J gene TRBJ2-3, with 9 bases fitting TRBD2. Germline loops: CDR1 SGHTA, CDR2 FQGTGA. V shed 5 bases and J 3 bases; nucleotides not matched to a gene: 3. There are 14 residues in the CDR3. The CDR3, as DNA: TGTGCCAGCAGCCTCGGACTAGCGACAGATACGCAGTATTTT. It is translated as CASSLGLATDTQYF.

The chain recombines TRBV30 with TRBJ1-5; D remains ambiguous. The CDR3 length is 14 residues. The germline gives CDR1 GTSNPN, CDR2 SVGIG (reference sequence). V was shortened by 0 bases and J by 0 bases, with 6 bases between the two germline ends. In DNA form, the CDR3 reads TGTGCCTGGAGTGTAGGAGGTAGCAATCAGCCCCAGCATTTT. This translates into CAWSVGGSNQPQHF.

The chain links TRBV19 to TRBJ1-5; 8 bases map to TRBD1. Germline loops: CDR1 LNHDA, CDR2 SQIVND (reference sequence). The CDR3 is made up of 15 amino acids. Trimming took 6 bases from V and 1 from J; bases not matched to a gene: 5. For the CDR3, the DNA is TGTGCCAGTAGAGACAGGGGTGAGAGCAATCAGCCCCAGCATTTT. Protein: CASRDRGESNQPQHF.

The chain recombines TRBV7-3 with TRBJ2-1; D possibly corresponds to TRBD2 (5 bases). Germline V lookup: CDR1 SGHTA, CDR2 FQGTGA. Trimming shortened V by 5 bases and J by 7 bases, and 6 bases separated the two germline ends. The length of the CDR3 is 11 residues. The CDR3 DNA is TGTGCCAGCAGCCGGGGTAATGAGCAGTTCTTC. It yields the protein CASSRGNEQFF.

This sequence joins TRBV27 and TRBJ2-5; the D gene is possibly TRBD1 (6 bases). From germline, CDR1 is MNHEY and CDR2 SMNVEV (reference sequence). CDR3 length: 13 amino acids. Trimming removed 5 bases from V and 5 bases from J, with 12 bases in between. CDR3 nucleotide sequence: TGTGCCAGCAGTCCTTATGGGGGCGAGACCCAGTACTTC. Amino acid sequence: CASSPYGGETQYF.

The gene calls are TRBV5-1 and TRBJ1-3; D ambiguous. The V and J ends lost 0 bases and 7 bases respectively, with 8 bases between them. Germline assignment: CDR1 SGHRS and CDR2 YFSETQ. This CDR3 has 13 amino acids. The CDR3 spells CASSLEPGNTIYF. The CDR3 DNA sequence: TGCGCCAGCAGCTTGGAGCCGGGTAACACCATATATTTT.

The chain is built from TRBV30 and TRBJ2-1, with 8 bases fitting TRBD2. Germline-derived CDR1 and CDR2 are GTSNPN and SVGIG (reference sequence). Germline trimming cut 5 bases from V and 0 bases from J; bases unmatched to any gene: 6. The CDR3 has 15 residues. CDR3: CAWCLAGDSYNEQFF. In DNA form, the CDR3 reads TGTGCCTGGTGCCTAGCGGGTGACTCCTACAATGAGCAGTTCTTC.

This clone was seen just once. This chain uses TRBV19 with TRBJ1-2; D perhaps matches TRBD1 (6 bases). Trimming took 2 bases from V and 1 from J, leaving 23 bases between them. Germline CDR1 reads LNHDA; CDR2 reads SQIVND (reference sequence). The CDR3 consists of 19 residues. CDR3 residues: CASSISGFGTTTYNYGYTF. CDR3 in DNA: TGTGCCAGTAGTATATCAGGGTTCGGGACAACAACTTATAACTATGGCTACACCTTC.

The rearrangement joins TRBV19 to TRBJ2-5, with D perhaps TRBD1 (5 bases). V lost 5 bases to trimming and J lost 2 bases, with 15 bases between them. This CDR3 is 15 amino acids long. Looked up from germline, CDR1 is LNHDA and CDR2 is SQIVND (reference sequence). DNA of the CDR3: TGTGCCAGTAGTTTTTTAGGGGTGCGTCAAGAGACCCAGTACTTC. As protein: CASSFLGVRQETQYF.

This chain connects TRBV5-1 to TRBJ1-1; perhaps TRBD1 as D (5 bases). V gave up 1 base and J gave up 3 bases, with 16 bases separating them. This CDR3 is built from 16 residues. Germline V gene data show CDR1 as SGHRS and CDR2 as YFSETQ. The CDR3 spells CASSLRSSPGDTEAFF. CDR3 DNA sequence: TGCGCCAGCAGCTTGCGTTCGAGTCCGGGGGACACTGAAGCTTTCTTT.

The CDR3 nucleotides read TGTGCCAGTAGTCTCCGGACAGGTAACAATGAGCAGTTCTTC. As protein: CASSLRTGNNEQFF. The chain couples TRBV19 to TRBJ2-1; 7 nucleotides match TRBD1. V dropped 5 bases and J dropped 5; count of bases not matched to a gene: 6. This CDR3 comprises 14 residues. Germline loops: CDR1 LNHDA, CDR2 SQIVND (reference sequence).

The chain uses TRBV7-2 and TRBJ2-7, with 12 nucleotides matching TRBD2. Germline V gives CDR1 SGHTA, CDR2 FQGNSA. V shed 5 bases and J 7 bases; nucleotides not matched to a gene: 9. The CDR3 is 15 amino acids. The CDR3 DNA is TGTGCCAGCAGCGCGCGACTAGCGGGAGCGGGAGAGCAGTACTTC. Encoded protein: CASSARLAGAGEQYF.

The rearrangement uses TRBV28 and TRBJ1-5; a possible D gene is TRBD1 (5 bases). This CDR3 has 19 residues. CDR1 is MDHEN, CDR2 SYDVKM, per germline. The V end was cut by 3 bases, the J end by 1 base, with 22 bases between. The CDR3 protein is CASSFFSGMYMNSNQPQHF. DNA for the CDR3: TGTGCCAGCAGTTTTTTTTCAGGGATGTATATGAACAGCAATCAGCCCCAGCATTTT.

The gene calls are TRBV10-3 and TRBJ2-3; D not certain. Germline CDR1 reads ENHRY; CDR2 reads SYGVKD. The V end lost 0 bases, the J end lost 0 bases, and 7 bases lay between the germline ends. This CDR3 has 15 residues. The CDR3 loop is CAISESAGSTDTQYF. The DNA of the CDR3 is TGTGCCATCAGTGAGTCGGCCGGGAGCACAGATACGCAGTATTTT.

The chain is built from TRBV2 and TRBJ1-6; D call uncertain. This CDR3 has 13 residues. Germline V lookup: CDR1 SNHLY, CDR2 FYNNEI. The CDR3 DNA follows: TGTGCAACCAAACCGAGCTCGGGATCACCCCTCCACTTT. Residues: CATKPSSGSPLHF. Full variable domain (missing parts from reference TRBV2 and TRBJ1-6): EPEVTQTPSHQVTQMGQEVILRCVPISNHLYFYWYRQILGQKVEFLVSFYNNEISEKSEIFDDQFSVERPDGSNFTLKIRSTKLEDSAMYFCATKPSSGSPLHFGNGTRLTVT.

The sample holds one count of this clone. This chain links TRBV5-1 with TRBJ2-3; perhaps TRBD2 as D (7 bases). The CDR3 has 17 amino acids. From germline, CDR1 is SGHRS and CDR2 YFSETQ. The V gene lost 1 base and the J gene lost 1 base, with 16 bases spanning the gap. CDR3 sequence reads: CASSLTAWGGRTDTQYF. CDR3 DNA: TGCGCCAGCAGCTTGACCGCCTGGGGGGGCCGCACAGATACGCAGTATTTT.

This chain links TRBV18 with TRBJ1-5, with 7 nucleotides matching TRBD1. CDR3 length: 14 amino acids. With V trimmed by 4 bases and J by 5 bases, 5 bases remained unmatched. The germline gives CDR1 KGHSH, CDR2 LQKENI. The CDR3 DNA reads as TGTGCCAGCTCACAGGGGGCGGCGGATCAGCCCCAGCATTTT. Translating it yields CASSQGAADQPQHF.

This clone was seen only a few times. The genes are TRBV18 and TRBJ1-6; D call uncertain. Germline CDR1 and CDR2: KGHSH and LQKENI. Trimming shortened V by 3 bases and J by 6 bases, and 6 bases separated the two germline ends. This CDR3 has 13 residues. Written as DNA, the CDR3 is TGTGCCAGCTCACCCACATCTAATTCACCCCTCCACTTT. The encoded protein is CASSPTSNSPLHF.